This T cell receptor (beta chain) was obtained from a study of cytomegalovirus exposure and HLA in healthy donors. As for the study in general: The same platform used for the roughly 650 first-cohort repertoires was also used for the 120 or so validation repertoires, as a later analysis reported. Broader study findings: The authors enumerated some 170 TCR beta chains as linked to cytomegalovirus. In vitro work confirmed that a few CMV-associated chains recognize CMV antigens. A classifier reportedly called cytomegalovirus status with high sensitivity and specificity.

TCRdb keeps only in-frame clones here, not all; method: immunoSEQ multiplex PCR. The sample lists 150,000 to 200,000 clones, about 89% occurring once. Concerning this clone: Its target is not known.

The CDR3 contains 12 residues. Losses at the gene ends were 1 base for V and 6 bases for J; bases not matched to a gene: 2. The germline V gene encodes CDR1 GTSNPN and CDR2 SVGIG (reference sequence). Sequenced input: PBMCs. The receptor was isolated from a young woman in good health and CMV-seropositive. This chain connects TRBV30 to TRBJ1-1, with 7 positions matching TRBD1. CDR3 bases: TGTGCCTGGAGTGCAAGGGGGCCTGAAGCTTTCTTT. Its translation: CAWSARGPEAFF.